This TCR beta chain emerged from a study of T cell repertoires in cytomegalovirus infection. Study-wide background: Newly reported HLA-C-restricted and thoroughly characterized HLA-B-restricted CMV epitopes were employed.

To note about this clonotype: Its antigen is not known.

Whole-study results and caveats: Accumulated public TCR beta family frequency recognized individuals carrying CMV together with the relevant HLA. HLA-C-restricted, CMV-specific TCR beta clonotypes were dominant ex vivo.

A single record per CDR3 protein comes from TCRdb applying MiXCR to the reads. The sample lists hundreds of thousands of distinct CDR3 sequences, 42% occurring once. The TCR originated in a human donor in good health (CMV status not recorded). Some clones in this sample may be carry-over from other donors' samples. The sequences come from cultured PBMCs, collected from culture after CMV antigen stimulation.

The CDR3 is CASSPGLASETQYF. DNA for the CDR3: TGTGCCAGCTCGCCTGGACTAGCATCAGAGACCCAGTACTTC. This chain joins TRBV7-2 and TRBJ2-5, with 8 bases matching TRBD2. Germline V gene sequence: CDR1 SGHTA, CDR2 FQGNSA. Trimming removed 8 bases from V and 4 bases from J; junction bases left unmatched: 9. This CDR3 region has 14 residues.